This TCR beta chain was identified in a study of T cells in Graves' hyperthyroidism and ophthalmopathy. Findings and limits, study-wide: Classification by a 13 V-J model distinguished ophthalmopathy from stable hyperthyroidism.

For this clonotype: The antigen is not known.

This CDR3 is 14 amino acids long. CDR1 and CDR2 from the germline V gene are MNHNS and SASEGT. The V segment lost 5 bases and the J segment 7 bases; nucleotides outside the gene matches: 11. Using RNA transcripts as the source, TCR beta CDR3 regions were amplified. With the HTBI primer set, the TCR CDR3 went through a first round of RT-PCR. MiXCR was run by TCRdb on the multiplex PCR reads, yielding one entry per CDR3 protein. The sample carries a few hundred thousand distinct CDR3 sequences, around 25% recorded once. This chain connects TRBV6-1 to TRBJ2-7; 7 bases align to TRBD2. Sequenced input: blood. The clonotype originates from a man aged 50 to 59 with Graves' hyperthyroidism. This CDR3 is CASSYLAGAGEQYF. DNA for the CDR3: TGTGCCAGCAGTTACTTGGCGGGAGCAGGAGAGCAGTACTTC.